This entry features one T cell receptor beta chain sequence. The data stem from a study of blood T cell repertoires in COVID-19. This CDR3 has 14 amino acids. Germline V gene lookup returns CDR1 MNHEY and CDR2 SVGAGI. The V and J ends lost 2 bases and 3 bases, in that order; junction bases with no gene match: 2. Clones were sequenced by immunoSEQ multiplex PCR, and TCRdb holds only the in-frame ones, with some missing. This table has more than 110,000 clones, 76% appearing once. The TCR originated in a woman of 80 years or more with active or convalescent COVID-19. The chain couples TRBV6-5 to TRBJ1-2; 8 bases align to TRBD1. Input material: peripheral blood. The CDR3 protein is CASSYQGAHYGYTF. CDR3 bases: TGTGCCAGCAGTTACCAGGGGGCCCACTATGGCTACACCTTC.